The rows below give T cell receptor beta chains drawn from one sample of a study of cytomegalovirus exposure and HLA in healthy donors. Measured with immunoSEQ multiplex PCR; TCRdb has only the in-frame clones, and not every one. The table shows approximately 180,000 clones, with roughly 74% occurring only once. The sequenced sample was PBMCs. The receptors were gathered from a woman in her 30s in good health and CMV-seronegative. The CDR3 runs from the conserved cysteine through the conserved F or W. A D gene is named only where the DNA matches it firmly. Clone size is not always given. Where it is, it says once, few, many or a class for expanded clones.

abundance	d_gene	v_gene	j_gene	CDR3aa	CDR3nt
-	-	TRBV10-1	TRBJ1-1	CASSLDSSSEAFF	TGCGCCAGCAGTTTGGACAGTTCTTCTGAAGCTTTCTTT
-	-	TRBV5-4	TRBJ2-2	CASSLNTGELFF	TGTGCCAGCAGCCTAAACACCGGGGAGCTGTTTTTT
-	-	TRBV7-6	TRBJ2-1	CASSFGTTAEQFF	TGTGCCAGCAGCTTTGGGACAACTGCTGAGCAGTTCTTC
-	-	TRBV15	TRBJ1-1	CATSRVDLRNRRKNTEAFF	TGTGCCACCAGCAGGGTGGACCTTCGGAACAGGAGAAAGAACACTGAAGCTTTCTTT
few	-	TRBV9	TRBJ2-3	CASKMSGTSTDTQYF	TGTGCCAGCAAAATGAGCGGAACTAGCACAGATACGCAGTATTTT
-	-	TRBV5-6	TRBJ2-1	CASSFRSSYNEQFF	TGTGCCAGCAGCTTCAGAAGCTCCTACAATGAGCAGTTCTTC
-	TRBD2	TRBV5-1	TRBJ2-3	CASSLGLADKDTQYF	TGCGCCAGCAGCTTGGGACTAGCGGATAAAGATACGCAGTATTTT
once	-	TRBV4-1	TRBJ2-7	CASSARRGSYEQYF	TGCGCCAGCAGTGCACGGAGAGGGTCCTACGAGCAGTACTTC
-	-	TRBV9	TRBJ2-3	CASSRRGAGGTDTQYF	TGTGCCAGCAGCCGTAGGGGGGCAGGGGGTACAGATACGCAGTATTTT
few	-	TRBV2	TRBJ1-5	CASSRTKGPQPQHF	TGTGCCAGCAGCAGGACAAAGGGCCCTCAGCCCCAGCATTTT
-	-	TRBV15	TRBJ1-2	CATSRDQGTQILYGYTF	TGTGCCACCAGCAGAGATCAGGGGACGCAAATACTCTATGGCTACACCTTC
-	TRBD2	TRBV5-1	TRBJ2-1	CASSLAGGTSGRGTYNEQFF	TGCGCCAGCAGCTTGGCCGGGGGGACTAGCGGGAGGGGGACCTACAATGAGCAGTTCTTC
once	TRBD1	TRBV11-3	TRBJ2-7	CASSPAGQGSYEQYF	TGTGCCAGCAGCCCCGCCGGACAGGGCTCCTACGAGCAGTACTTC
-	TRBD2	TRBV7-7	TRBJ2-2	CASSPNTRTSGGELFF	TGTGCCAGCAGCCCTAACACTCGGACTAGCGGCGGGGAGCTGTTTTTT
few	-	TRBV27	TRBJ2-7	CASSFTEDRTYEQYF	TGTGCCAGCAGTTTCACGGAAGACAGAACCTACGAGCAGTACTTC
once	TRBD1	TRBV4-1	TRBJ2-5	CASSEHRTGGMETQYF	TGCGCCAGCAGTGAACACAGGACAGGGGGCATGGAGACCCAGTACTTC
once	-	TRBV4-1	TRBJ1-1	CASSQRDNTEAFF	TGCGCCAGCAGCCAGCGGGACAACACTGAAGCTTTCTTT
-	TRBD2	TRBV5-4	TRBJ2-2	CASSLYGLGVGELFF	TGTGCCAGCAGCTTGTACGGACTAGGCGTAGGGGAGCTGTTTTTT
-	-	TRBV7-9	TRBJ2-7	CASSLTPTYEQYF	TGTGCCAGCAGCTTGACACCCACCTACGAGCAGTACTTC
-	-	TRBV2	TRBJ1-5	CASSESGRGKYQPQHF	TGTGCCAGCAGTGAATCGGGCAGGGGAAAATATCAGCCCCAGCATTTT
-	-	TRBV10-3	TRBJ2-1	CAIGPLGASDNEQFF	TGTGCCATCGGGCCACTAGGCGCGTCGGACAATGAGCAGTTCTTC
-	TRBD2	TRBV18	TRBJ2-7	CASSPGTSGYEQYF	TGTGCCAGCTCACCCGGGACTAGCGGCTACGAGCAGTACTTC
few	-	TRBV30	TRBJ2-7	CAWRDSTYEQYF	TGTGCCTGGAGGGACAGTACCTACGAGCAGTACTTC
-	-	TRBV4-1	TRBJ2-1	CASSQVNIISYNEQFF	TGCGCCAGCAGCCAAGTTAACATCATCTCCTACAATGAGCAGTTCTTC
-	TRBD2	TRBV19	TRBJ2-3	CASSIRGLSGTQYF	TGTGCCAGTAGTATCCGGGGACTAAGCGGTACGCAGTATTTT
once	-	TRBV15	TRBJ2-2	CATSREVALYTGELFF	TGTGCCACCAGCAGAGAGGTAGCGTTGTACACCGGGGAGCTGTTTTTT
-	TRBD1	TRBV5-5	TRBJ2-5	CASSLAITGTGLQETQYF	TGTGCCAGCAGCTTGGCTATCACCGGGACAGGGCTCCAAGAGACCCAGTACTTC
-	-	TRBV7-9	TRBJ1-3	CASHRIPGNTIYF	TGTGCCAGCCATAGAATACCTGGAAACACCATATATTTT
-	-	TRBV7-6	TRBJ2-7	CASSSGVYEQYF	TGTGCCAGCAGCTCAGGGGTATACGAGCAGTACTTC
few	-	TRBV4-1	TRBJ1-3	CASRGSIGGTGNTIYF	TGCGCCAGCAGGGGTAGTATAGGGGGAACTGGAAACACCATATATTTT
-	TRBD2	TRBV29-1	TRBJ2-7	CSVGGLAGLYEQYF	TGCAGCGTCGGGGGACTAGCGGGACTATACGAGCAGTACTTC
-	-	TRBV20-1	TRBJ2-7	CSAIGVSEQYF	TGCAGTGCTATCGGGGTAAGCGAGCAGTACTTC
few	-	TRBV5-6	TRBJ1-4	CASSLGHGGPGGNEKLFF	TGTGCCAGCAGCTTGGGGCACGGGGGGCCGGGGGGAAATGAAAAACTGTTTTTT
once	TRBD2	TRBV29-1	TRBJ2-1	CSAKGAGGSYNEQFF	TGCAGCGCCAAGGGAGCGGGAGGGTCCTACAATGAGCAGTTCTTC
once	TRBD2	TRBV2	TRBJ2-3	CASSHAGGLGRPDTQYF	TGTGCCAGCAGCCACGCTGGAGGACTAGGTCGCCCAGATACGCAGTATTTT
-	TRBD1	TRBV5-1	TRBJ1-2	CASRHKTGAGYGYTF	TGCGCCAGCAGACACAAGACAGGGGCCGGCTATGGCTACACCTTC
once	-	TRBV5-6	TRBJ2-1	CASSLSPREQFF	TGTGCCAGCAGCTTGAGCCCTCGCGAGCAGTTCTTC
few	-	TRBV18	TRBJ1-1	CASSLSSRVVNTEAFF	TGTGCCAGCTCACTTTCCTCCCGGGTTGTAAACACTGAAGCTTTCTTT
-	TRBD1	TRBV15	TRBJ1-1	CATSRDYRGWGTEAFF	TGTGCCACCAGCAGAGACTACAGGGGGTGGGGGACTGAAGCTTTCTTT
-	-	TRBV4-1	TRBJ1-6	CASSQDQGPGSPLHF	TGCGCCAGCAGCCAAGATCAGGGTCCGGGTTCACCCCTCCACTTT
-	TRBD1	TRBV27	TRBJ2-3	CASGDSNTDTQYF	TGTGCCAGCGGGGACAGTAACACAGATACGCAGTATTTT
once	-	TRBV10-3	TRBJ1-2	CAIGQGLMGYGYTF	TGTGCCATCGGCCAGGGATTGATGGGCTATGGCTACACCTTC
-	-	TRBV20-1	TRBJ1-1	CSAIGQSEAFF	TGCAGTGCTATTGGACAGAGTGAAGCTTTCTTT
-	TRBD1	TRBV2	TRBJ1-6	CASTRGHQDNSPLHF	TGTGCCAGCACGAGGGGGCATCAGGATAATTCACCCCTCCACTTT
-	TRBD2	TRBV7-3	TRBJ2-3	CASSLQLAGVGDTQYF	TGTGCCAGCAGCCTCCAACTAGCGGGAGTCGGAGATACGCAGTATTTT
-	TRBD1	TRBV7-3	TRBJ2-3	CASSLTGTGSTDTQYF	TGTGCCAGCAGCTTAACTGGGACAGGAAGCACAGATACGCAGTATTTT
-	-	TRBV4-3	TRBJ2-4	CASSQELQTAVQYF	TGCGCCAGCAGCCAAGAGTTACAAACTGCGGTTCAGTACTTC
-	-	TRBV19	TRBJ1-2	CASSMGAVGYTF	TGTGCCAGTAGTATGGGGGCTGTTGGCTACACCTTC